This T cell receptor beta chain was observed in a study of blood T cell repertoires in COVID-19. Libraries were prepared by immunoSEQ multiplex PCR; TCRdb keeps only in-frame clonotypes and omits some of them. The sample lists 200,000 to 250,000 clones, approximately 86% occurring once. The CDR3 consists of 13 residues. Germline V gives CDR1 MNHNS, CDR2 SASEGT. Deletions cut 2 bases from V and 5 bases from J, with 9 bases between. The chain uses TRBV6-1 and TRBJ1-2; the D gene is possibly TRBD1 (6 bases). The receptor's source is a woman between 45 and 65 years old who had recovered from COVID-19. The source material was PBMCs or T cells enriched from blood (not recorded which). For the CDR3, the DNA is TGTGCCAGCAGTGAACAGGGGTGGTATGGCTACACCTTC. Its translation is CASSEQGWYGYTF.